This T cell receptor beta chain was sequenced in a study of cytomegalovirus exposure and HLA in healthy donors. Worth noting for this clone: Antigen specificity is unknown.

The study ran its PCR with 60 Vbeta and 13 Jbeta primers. Data came from immunoSEQ multiplex PCR; TCRdb stores just in-frame clones and leaves some out. The table for this sample gives just under 60,000 clones. Germline V gene lookup returns CDR1 SGDLS and CDR2 YYNGEE. V gave up 3 bases and J gave up 6 bases, with 6 bases separating them. The CDR3 length is 12 residues. General study findings and limits: Among donors in an Asian-associated ancestry cluster, a later analysis reportedly found fewer N-insertions than the approximately 700-donor mean. CMV serostatus was the only immune exposure information that was available.

The origin of this receptor is a male donor in good health and CMV-seronegative. The rearrangement uses TRBV9 and TRBJ2-2; D not certain. Sequencing used PBMCs. This CDR3 reads CASSEGAGELFF. The CDR3 DNA reads TGTGCCAGCAGCGAAGGAGCCGGGGAGCTGTTTTTT. The variable domain in full, with the rest retrieved from reference TRBV9 and TRBJ2-2, is DSGVTQTPKHLITATGQRVTLRCSPRSGDLSVYWYQQSLDQGLQFLIQYYNGEERAKGNILERFSAQQFPDLHSELNLSSLELGDSALYFCASSEGAGELFFGEGSRLTVL.